The T cell receptor (beta chain) described here comes from a study of blood T cells in healthy people across ages. A second PCR of about 6 to 12 cycles used a sample-barcoded 5' primer and a J-beta primer mix. Through a template-switch adaptor with 12 random nucleotides, each cDNA molecule received a tag. In TCRdb, the 5' RACE reads were re-called with MiXCR into one record per CDR3 protein. The sample includes 1,100,000 or so distinct CDR3 sequences, over 35% of them seen just once. Total RNA extraction produced at least 5.5 micrograms (per sample) for the study. The sequenced material came from blood. The origin of this receptor is a woman aged 60 to 75 in good health.

The CDR3 coding sequence is TGTGCCAGCAGCCGACAAGCAATAGGTGGTTTTAATTCACCCCTCCACTTT. This gives the protein CASSRQAIGGFNSPLHF. J is TRBJ1-6 and V is TRBV12-3 or TRBV12-4, with unresolved D. The CDR3 sequence is 17 residues long. V was shortened by 6 bases and J by 6 bases, with 21 bases between the two germline ends.